The present entry profiles one T cell receptor beta chain with its context. Its matching antigen is unknown. Patients had resection in Japan or China between the mid-2010s and the late 2010s. Histologic diagnosis was independently verified by two lung pathologists. Assay used: immunoSEQ multiplex PCR; TCRdb lists only in-frame clones, some missing. The data hold thousands of clones, with 40% to 50% observed a single time. The sample originates from a study of immune evolution from preneoplasia to lung adenocarcinoma. Findings and limits, study-wide: Normal lung had the highest top T cell clone frequencies. Clonality was highest in normal lung, lower in later-stage lesions apparently.

CDR1 is SGHTA and CDR2 is FQGNSA in the germline V gene. The CDR3 is 14 amino acids. V lost 1 base and J lost 3; bases outside the gene matches: 1. The TCR comes from a person in their fifties or sixties with lung adenocarcinoma. The chain combines TRBV7-2 with TRBJ2-7; TRBD1 aligns across 9 bases. The sample consisted of FFPE normal lung tissue adjacent to the tumor. CDR3 nucleotide sequence: TGTGCCAGCAGCTTAGAGACAGGGGGCTACGAGCAGTACTTC. It is translated as CASSLETGGYEQYF.